A single sample is the source of the 8 T cell receptor beta chains below, sequenced in a study of T cell repertoires in cytomegalovirus infection. TCRdb reprocessed the reads via MiXCR and lists one record per CDR3 protein. The data hold approximately 750,000 distinct CDR3 sequences, with 35% to 40% observed a single time. Sequenced material: PBMCs. The receptors originated from a human donor in good health (CMV status not recorded). Some clones in this sample may be carry-over from other donors' samples.

This clonotype came up a few times. This chain links TRBV28 with TRBJ2-5; D ambiguous. This CDR3 is built from 12 residues. Trimming pared 6 bases from V and 0 bases from J, leaving 5 bases between. CDR1 MDHEN and CDR2 SYDVKM come from the germline V gene. CDR3 nucleotides: TGTGCCAGCAGGACGTACCAAGAGACCCAGTACTTC. Residues: CASRTYQETQYF.

The V call is TRBV4-2, the J call TRBJ2-4; TRBD2 might be the D (5 bases). The CDR3 spans 17 residues. Germline-derived CDR1 and CDR2 are LGHNA and YNFKEQ. Trimming cost V 1 base and J 0 bases, with 13 bases left between them. DNA for the CDR3: TGTGCCAGCAGCCAAGGGGGTGGAGGCTTAGCCAAAAACATTCAGTACTTC. Its protein is CASSQGGGGLAKNIQYF.

The chain employs TRBV13 and TRBJ2-5; a possible D gene is TRBD1 (6 bases). V gave up 4 bases and J gave up 4 bases, with 13 bases separating them. Germline loops: CDR1 PRHDT, CDR2 FYEKMQ (reference sequence). This CDR3 contains 14 residues. The CDR3 sequence: CASSSQGRRETQYF. Here the CDR3 DNA reads TGTGCCAGCAGCTCACAGGGTAGGAGAGAGACCCAGTACTTC.

The rearrangement joins TRBV28 to TRBJ2-7; a weak D match, TRBD1 (5 bases). Trimming cost V 2 bases and J 3 bases, with 11 bases left between them. This CDR3 has 14 residues. The germline V gene encodes CDR1 MDHEN and CDR2 SYDVKM. CDR3 in amino acids: CASSLVSDNYEQYF. The CDR3 region has the DNA TGTGCCAGCAGTTTAGTCTCGGACAACTACGAGCAGTACTTC. Full variable domain (rest looked up from reference TRBV28 and TRBJ2-7): DVKVTQSSRYLVKRTGEKVFLECVQDMDHENMFWYRQDPGLGLRLIYFSYDVKMKEKGDIPEGYSVSREKKERFSLILESASTNQTSMYLCASSLVSDNYEQYFGPGTRLTVT.

This clonotype was observed a few times. The chain uses TRBV7-2 and TRBJ2-1, with D possibly being TRBD2 (5 bases). V was cut by 1 base and J by 0 bases, with 16 bases left in between. This CDR3 spans 18 amino acids. Germline assignment: CDR1 SGHTA and CDR2 FQGNSA. The CDR3 sequence: CASSLGVPAASSYNEQFF. The CDR3 nucleotides are TGTGCCAGCAGCTTAGGGGTTCCAGCGGCGAGCTCCTACAATGAGCAGTTCTTC.

This clonotype was counted only a few times. The V and J genes are TRBV10-3 and TRBJ1-2; D gene unclear. CDR3 size: 13 residues. From germline, CDR1 is ENHRY and CDR2 SYGVKD. Trimming shortened V by 6 bases and J by 4 bases, and 12 bases separated the two germline ends. In DNA form, the CDR3 reads TGTGCCATCAGAACGGGAGTCACCTATGGCTACACCTTC. It encodes CAIRTGVTYGYTF.

This clonotype has a handful of counts. V is TRBV5-1 and J is TRBJ2-2; D may be TRBD1 or TRBD2 (5 bases each). The CDR3 sequence is 16 residues long. V shed 2 bases and J shed 0 bases, with 11 bases lying between them. From germline, CDR1 is SGHRS and CDR2 YFSETQ. The chain's CDR3 is CASSLRDLANTGELFF. CDR3 sequence (DNA): TGCGCCAGCAGCTTACGGGACCTGGCGAACACCGGGGAGCTGTTTTTT.

Concerning this clonotype itself: This sequence may be a read error, since a much larger clone differs from it by one base. The chain employs TRBV7-2 and TRBJ2-6, with unresolved D. Trimming shortened V by 8 bases and J by 5 bases, and 19 bases separated the two germline ends. The CDR3 runs to 16 residues. Germline V gene lookup returns CDR1 SGHTA and CDR2 FQGNSA. In DNA form, the CDR3 reads TGTGCCAGCGGCTCCCCCGGGCCGCACTGGGCCAACGTCCTGACTTTC. Residues: CASGSPGPHWANVLTF.